The 7 T cell receptor beta chains listed next were all sequenced from one sample in a study of beta chain features in type 1 diabetes. Of the isolated RNA, all was reverse transcribed, and so the sequenced material was expressed TCRB transcripts. Libraries were prepared by immunoSEQ multiplex PCR; TCRdb keeps only in-frame clonotypes and omits some of them. Of fewer than 65,000 clones in the sample, about 55% are singletons; the top ten hold roughly 2%. The sequenced sample was Tregs from blood. These receptors all stem from a young woman in good health.

V gene TRBV4-1 combines with J gene TRBJ1-4; 7 positions agree with TRBD1. The V gene end was trimmed by 4 bases and the J gene end by 5 bases; junction bases not matched to a gene: 4. CDR1 and CDR2 from the germline V gene are MGHRA and YSYEKL. This CDR3 spans 14 amino acids. For the CDR3, the DNA is TGCGCCAGCAGCCGCCCGGGACAGAATGAAAAACTGTTTTTT. It translates to CASSRPGQNEKLFF.

This clone turned up a few times. The genes are TRBV5-1 and TRBJ2-3; tentative D call: TRBD1 (6 bases). Germline values: CDR1 SGHRS, CDR2 YFSETQ. The ends were cut back, 4 bases at V and 0 bases at J, with 12 bases in the middle. This CDR3 comprises 15 residues. CDR3 DNA sequence: TGCGCCAGCAGCACCCGGGACACCAGCACAGATACGCAGTATTTT. This encodes CASSTRDTSTDTQYF. The full variable domain, in which reference TRBV5-1 and TRBJ2-3 provide the parts outside the CDR3, is KAGVTQTPRYLIKTRGQQVTLSCSPISGHRSVSWYQQTPGQGLQFLFEYFSETQRNKGNFPGRFSGRQFSNSRSEMNVSTLELGDSALYLCASSTRDTSTDTQYFGPGTRLTVL.

The chain couples TRBV12-5 to TRBJ2-2; the match to TRBD2 covers 7 bases. The CDR3 runs to 16 residues. Germline CDR1 LGHNT, CDR2 FRNRAP. With V trimmed by 2 bases and J by 3 bases, 6 bases remained unmatched. This chain's CDR3 is CASGLQAGGDTGELFF. Written as DNA, the CDR3 is TGTGCTAGTGGTTTGCAGGCTGGGGGGGACACCGGGGAGCTGTTTTTT.

This chain connects TRBV6-1 to TRBJ2-3; perhaps TRBD1 as D (6 bases). This CDR3 is 14 amino acids long. The V gene's germline CDR1 is MNHNS and CDR2 SASEGT. The V end was cut by 6 bases, the J end by 0 bases, with 10 bases between. The CDR3 bases are TGTGCCAGCAGACAGGGATATAGCACAGATACGCAGTATTTT. Translated: CASRQGYSTDTQYF.

This clone was seen only a few times. The chain has TRBV7-3 and TRBJ1-1; D might be TRBD1 (6 bases). This CDR3 is 13 amino acids long. The germline V gene has CDR1 SGHTA and CDR2 FQGTGA. V was shortened by 4 bases and J by 2 bases, with 8 bases between the two germline ends. The chain's CDR3 is CASSSQGNTEAFF. The CDR3 DNA follows: TGTGCCAGCAGCTCACAGGGCAACACTGAAGCTTTCTTT.

The chain carries TRBV5-1 and TRBJ2-5; D is unclear. V was trimmed by 0 bases and J by 4 bases, leaving 7 bases between them. The CDR3 is made up of 13 amino acids. The germline V gene encodes CDR1 SGHRS and CDR2 YFSETQ. For the CDR3, the DNA is TGCGCCAGCAGCTTGGACAGAGCAGAGACCCAGTACTTC. Its protein is CASSLDRAETQYF.

This chain uses TRBV18 with TRBJ2-3; 7 bases fit TRBD2. V lost 0 bases to trimming and J lost 4 bases; unmatched junction nucleotides: 4. The CDR3 has 15 amino acids. The germline gives CDR1 KGHSH, CDR2 LQKENI. The CDR3: CASSPPAGDPDTQYF. The CDR3 region has the DNA TGTGCCAGCTCACCACCGGCGGGAGACCCAGATACGCAGTATTTT.